The sequence of this TCR beta chain was determined in a study of monozygotic twins with inflammatory bowel disease. As concerns this clonotype: Its antigen is not known.

The CDR3 has 12 residues. From germline, CDR1 is DFQATT and CDR2 SNEGSKA (reference sequence). Findings of the study overall: Lower TCRbeta diversity (inverse Simpson) was seen in IBD patients than in healthy co-twins.

Using the 5' RACE reads, TCRdb records one entry per CDR3 protein without DNA. The sample data list 200,000 to 250,000 distinct CDR3 sequences. This sequence was found in a human donor with ulcerative colitis or Crohn's disease, or a healthy co-twin of an affected twin (not recorded which). The chain is built from TRBV20-1 and TRBJ2-3; without DNA, the TCRdb call of TRBD2 cannot be checked. Sequencing was carried out using blood. The CDR3 loop reads CSATGGGDTQYF.